This record concerns one T cell receptor beta chain sequence. Antigen unknown. This sample was taken from a study of PD-1 blockade in classical Hodgkin lymphoma. Study-level background: Patients in the cohort were put on intravenous nivolumab, 3 mg/kg every 2 weeks. Study-wide findings and caveats: Diminished baseline TCR diversity has been reported in newly diagnosed patients relative to healthy donors. Excluded were patients who started nivolumab under 1 year after ASCT, a group that had lower diversity.

This sample's time point: cycle 4 day 1 (C4D1), after about 6 weeks of nivolumab. With no exception, relapse followed autologous stem cell transplantation in all patients, and brentuximab vedotin exposure varied. Only in-frame clones appear in the TCRdb table, and some are missing; sequencing was by immunoSEQ multiplex PCR. Of about 44,000 clones in the sample, roughly two thirds were seen once. This CDR3 has 14 residues. Germline V CDR1 and CDR2: GTSNPN, SVGIG (reference sequence). The V end was cut by 2 bases, the J end by 1 base, with 10 bases between. Sample: peripheral blood mononuclear cells (PBMCs), taken before the fourth cycle of nivolumab. This chain uses TRBV30 with TRBJ2-3; no definite D call. This TCR was recovered from a human donor with classical Hodgkin lymphoma. This CDR3 is CAWSRVQGTDTQYF. The CDR3 nucleotides are TGTGCCTGGAGTCGGGTCCAGGGCACAGATACGCAGTATTTT.